What follows are 6 T cell receptor beta chains derived from one specimen sequenced in a study of T cell responses to AZD1222 COVID-19 vaccine. Repertoires were generated with immunoSEQ multiplex PCR, while TCRdb's copy carries only in-frame clones and drops some. The data contain about 160,000 clones, 94% of them singletons. Sample: peripheral blood, taken 28 days after the second AZD1222 dose. These TCRs come from an adult who received the AZD1222 COVID-19 vaccine.

The chain employs TRBV5-6 and TRBJ2-1; D ambiguous. Trimming cost V 3 bases and J 10 bases, with 11 bases left between them. CDR3 length: 12 residues. Per germline, CDR1 SGHDT and CDR2 YYEEEE. This chain's CDR3 is CASSYLLREQFF. CDR3 bases: TGTGCCAGCAGCTACCTCCTGCGAGAGCAGTTCTTC.

V gene TRBV7-9 combines with J gene TRBJ1-3, with 12 bases that match TRBD1. The CDR3 is 16 amino acids. The V and J ends lost 5 bases and 4 bases, in that order; junction bases with no gene match: 6. Germline V CDR1 and CDR2: SEHNR, FQNEAQ (reference sequence). The CDR3 loop is CASSPGTGGAGNTIYF. The CDR3 DNA follows: TGTGCCAGCAGCCCAGGGACAGGGGGCGCGGGAAACACCATATATTTT.

The V and J genes are TRBV28 and TRBJ1-1; TRBD1 agrees at 7 bases. CDR3 length: 12 residues. Germline-derived CDR1 and CDR2 are MDHEN and SYDVKM. With 6 bases clipped from V and 10 bases from J, the junction kept 8 bases outside the gene matches. In DNA form, the CDR3 reads TGTGCCAGCAGGACCCCGACAGGGAGAGCTTTCTTT. It specifies CASRTPTGRAFF.

J is TRBJ2-7 and V is TRBV9, with no clear D. Germline lookup yields CDR1 SGDLS and CDR2 YYNGEE. V lost 0 bases to trimming and J lost 2 bases, with 12 bases between them. The CDR3 contains 15 residues. CDR3 loop: CASSVEGTAPYEQYF. CDR3 in DNA: TGTGCCAGCAGCGTAGAGGGTACAGCTCCCTACGAGCAGTACTTC.

The chain employs TRBV6-5 and TRBJ2-3; tentative D call: TRBD1 (6 bases). Germline V gene lookup returns CDR1 MNHEY and CDR2 SVGAGI. V gave up 9 bases and J gave up 1 base, with 14 bases separating them. The CDR3 spans 14 residues. CDR3 sequence (DNA): TGTGCCAGTAAGAGGACAGCCGGCACAGATACGCAGTATTTT. Its translation: CASKRTAGTDTQYF.

The V gene is TRBV18, the J gene TRBJ2-1; D is ambiguous. Trimming took 3 bases from V and 6 from J, leaving 6 bases between them. This CDR3 is 12 amino acids long. Per the germline V gene, CDR1 is KGHSH and CDR2 is LQKENI. The CDR3 nucleotides are TGTGCCAGCTCACCGTGGGGCAATGAGCAGTTCTTC. The encoded protein is CASSPWGNEQFF.